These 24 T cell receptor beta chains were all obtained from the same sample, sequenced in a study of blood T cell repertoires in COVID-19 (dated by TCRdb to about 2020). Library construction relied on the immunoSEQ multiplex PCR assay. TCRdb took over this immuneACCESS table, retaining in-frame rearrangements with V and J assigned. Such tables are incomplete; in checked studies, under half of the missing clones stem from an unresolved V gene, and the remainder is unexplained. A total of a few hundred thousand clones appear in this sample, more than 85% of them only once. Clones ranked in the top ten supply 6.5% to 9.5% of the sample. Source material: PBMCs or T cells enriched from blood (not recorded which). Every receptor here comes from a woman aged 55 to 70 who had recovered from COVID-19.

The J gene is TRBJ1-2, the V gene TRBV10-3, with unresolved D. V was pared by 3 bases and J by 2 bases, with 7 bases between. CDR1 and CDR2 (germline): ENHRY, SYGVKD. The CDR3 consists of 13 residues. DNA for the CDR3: TGTGCCATCAGTGATCAGGCGAACTATGGCTACACCTTC. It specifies CAISDQANYGYTF.

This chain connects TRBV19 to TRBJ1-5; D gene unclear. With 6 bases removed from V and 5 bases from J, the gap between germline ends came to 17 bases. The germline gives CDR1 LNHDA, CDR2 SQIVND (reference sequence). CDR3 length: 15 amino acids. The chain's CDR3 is CASRPPGSFYQPQHF. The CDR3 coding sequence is TGTGCCAGTAGACCCCCCGGGAGCTTTTATCAGCCCCAGCATTTT.

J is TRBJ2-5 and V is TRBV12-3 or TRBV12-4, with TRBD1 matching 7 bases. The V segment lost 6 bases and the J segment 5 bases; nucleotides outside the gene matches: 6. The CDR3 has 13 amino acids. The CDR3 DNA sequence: TGTGCCAGCAGATCGGACAGGAGGGAGACCCAGTACTTC. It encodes CASRSDRRETQYF.

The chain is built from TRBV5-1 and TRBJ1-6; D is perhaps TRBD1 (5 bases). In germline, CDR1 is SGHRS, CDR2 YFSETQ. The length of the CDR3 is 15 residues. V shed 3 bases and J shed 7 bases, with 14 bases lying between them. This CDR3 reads CASSSQTVPNSPLHF. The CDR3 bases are TGCGCCAGCAGCTCCCAGACAGTTCCCAATTCACCCCTCCACTTT.

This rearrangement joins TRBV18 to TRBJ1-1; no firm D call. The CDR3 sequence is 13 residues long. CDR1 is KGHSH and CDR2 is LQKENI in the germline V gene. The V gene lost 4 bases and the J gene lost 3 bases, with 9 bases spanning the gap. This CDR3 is CASSRERDTEAFF. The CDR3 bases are TGTGCCAGCTCACGGGAGCGGGACACTGAAGCTTTCTTT. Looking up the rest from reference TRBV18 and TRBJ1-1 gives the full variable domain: NAGVMQNPRHLVRRRGQEARLRCSPMKGHSHVYWYRQLPEEGLKFMVYLQKENIIDESGMPKERFSAEFPKEGPSILRIQQVVRGDSAAYFCASSRERDTEAFFGQGTRLTVV.

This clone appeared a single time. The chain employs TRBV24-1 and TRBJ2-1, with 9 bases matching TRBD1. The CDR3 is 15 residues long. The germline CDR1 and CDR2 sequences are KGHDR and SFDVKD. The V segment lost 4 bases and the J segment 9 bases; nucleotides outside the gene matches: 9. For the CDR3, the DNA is TGTGCCACCAGTGACCCCGGGACAGGGACGGGTGAGCAGTTCTTC. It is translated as CATSDPGTGTGEQFF.

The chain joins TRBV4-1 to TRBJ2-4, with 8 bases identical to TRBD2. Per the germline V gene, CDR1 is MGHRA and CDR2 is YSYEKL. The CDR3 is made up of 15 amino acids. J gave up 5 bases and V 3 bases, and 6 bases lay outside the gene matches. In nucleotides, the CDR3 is TGCGCCAGCAGCCATCCCCGAGCGGGGGAAAACATTCAGTACTTC. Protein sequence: CASSHPRAGENIQYF.

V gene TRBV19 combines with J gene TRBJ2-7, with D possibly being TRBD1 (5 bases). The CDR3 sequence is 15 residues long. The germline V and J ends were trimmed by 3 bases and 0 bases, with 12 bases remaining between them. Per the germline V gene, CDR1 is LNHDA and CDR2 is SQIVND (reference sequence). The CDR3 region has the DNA TGTGCCAGTAGTATCTTTGGGGCACCCTCCTACGAGCAGTACTTC. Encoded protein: CASSIFGAPSYEQYF.

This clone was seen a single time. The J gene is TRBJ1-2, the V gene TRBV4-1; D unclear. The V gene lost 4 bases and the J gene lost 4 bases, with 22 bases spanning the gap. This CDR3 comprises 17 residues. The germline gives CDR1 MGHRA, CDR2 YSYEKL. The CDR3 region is CASSPGSFPSSIYGYTF. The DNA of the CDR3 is TGCGCCAGCAGCCCCGGTTCTTTTCCTTCGAGTATCTATGGCTACACCTTC.

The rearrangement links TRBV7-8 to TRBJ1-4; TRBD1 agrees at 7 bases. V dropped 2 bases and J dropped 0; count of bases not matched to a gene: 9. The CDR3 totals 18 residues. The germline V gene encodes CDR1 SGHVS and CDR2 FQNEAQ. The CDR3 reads CASSLRSRDSATNEKLFF. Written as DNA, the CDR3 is TGTGCCAGCAGCTTAAGGTCTCGGGACAGCGCAACTAATGAAAAACTGTTTTTT.

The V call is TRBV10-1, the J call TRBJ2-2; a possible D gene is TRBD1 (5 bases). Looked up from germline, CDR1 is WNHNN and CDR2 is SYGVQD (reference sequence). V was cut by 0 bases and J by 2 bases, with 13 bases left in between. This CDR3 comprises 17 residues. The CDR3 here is CASSESFQGTNTGELFF. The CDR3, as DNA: TGCGCCAGCAGTGAGTCTTTTCAGGGAACCAACACCGGGGAGCTGTTTTTT.

CDR3 in amino acids: CASSLAGGDSYEQYF. For the CDR3, the DNA is TGTGCCAGCAGCCTCGCGGGGGGTGACTCCTACGAGCAGTACTTC. The rearrangement links TRBV6-5 to TRBJ2-7; 8 nucleotides match TRBD2. The CDR3 loop spans 15 amino acids. V lost 6 bases, J lost 0 bases, and 7 bases stayed unmatched. The V gene's germline CDR1 is MNHEY and CDR2 SVGAGI.

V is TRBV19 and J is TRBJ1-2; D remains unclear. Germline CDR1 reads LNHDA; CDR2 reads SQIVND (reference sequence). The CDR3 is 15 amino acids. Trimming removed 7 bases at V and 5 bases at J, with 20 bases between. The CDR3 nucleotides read TGTGCCAGTACCAGTGGGTCGACGGGAAGTTATGGCTACACCTTC. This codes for CASTSGSTGSYGYTF. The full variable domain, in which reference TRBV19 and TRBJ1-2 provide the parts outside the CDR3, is DGGITQSPKYLFRKEGQNVTLSCEQNLNHDAMYWYRQDPGQGLRLIYYSQIVNDFQKGDIAEGYSVSREKKESFPLTVTSAQKNPTAFYLCASTSGSTGSYGYTFGSGTRLTVV.

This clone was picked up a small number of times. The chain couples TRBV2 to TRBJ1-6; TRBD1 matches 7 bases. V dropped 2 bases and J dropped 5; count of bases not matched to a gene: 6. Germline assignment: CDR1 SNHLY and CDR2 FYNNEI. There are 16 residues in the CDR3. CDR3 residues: CASSERGREDNSPLHF. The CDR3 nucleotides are TGTGCCAGCAGTGAAAGGGGGCGAGAGGATAATTCACCCCTCCACTTT.

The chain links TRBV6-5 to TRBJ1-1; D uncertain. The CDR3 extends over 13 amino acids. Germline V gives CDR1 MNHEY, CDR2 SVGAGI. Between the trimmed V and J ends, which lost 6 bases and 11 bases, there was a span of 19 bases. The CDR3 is CASSYSGGQPAFF. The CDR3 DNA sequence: TGTGCCAGCAGCTACAGCGGAGGCCAGCCTGCTTTCTTT.

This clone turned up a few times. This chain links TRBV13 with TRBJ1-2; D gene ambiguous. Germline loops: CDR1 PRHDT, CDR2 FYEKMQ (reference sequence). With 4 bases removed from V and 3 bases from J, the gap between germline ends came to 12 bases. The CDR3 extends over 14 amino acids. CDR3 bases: TGTGCCAGCAGCTCTAGCCTTTTTGACTATGGCTACACCTTC. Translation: CASSSSLFDYGYTF. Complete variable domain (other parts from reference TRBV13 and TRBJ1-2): AAGVIQSPRHLIKEKRETATLKCYPIPRHDTVYWYQQGPGQDPQFLISFYEKMQSDKGSIPDRFSAQQFSDYHSELNMSSLELGDSALYFCASSSSLFDYGYTFGSGTRLTVV.

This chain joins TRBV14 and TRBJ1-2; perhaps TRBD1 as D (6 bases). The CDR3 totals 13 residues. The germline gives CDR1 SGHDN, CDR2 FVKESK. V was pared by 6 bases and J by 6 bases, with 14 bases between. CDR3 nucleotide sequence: TGTGCCAGCAGGTCTCCAGGGGTTCATGGCTACACCTTC. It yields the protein CASRSPGVHGYTF.

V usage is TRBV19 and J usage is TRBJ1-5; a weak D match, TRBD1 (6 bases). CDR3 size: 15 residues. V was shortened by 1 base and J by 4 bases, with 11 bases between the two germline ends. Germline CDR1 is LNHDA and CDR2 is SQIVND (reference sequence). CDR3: CASSIGWGLNQPQHF. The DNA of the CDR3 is TGTGCCAGTAGTATAGGGTGGGGGCTAAATCAGCCCCAGCATTTT. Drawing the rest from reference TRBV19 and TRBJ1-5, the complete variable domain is DGGITQSPKYLFRKEGQNVTLSCEQNLNHDAMYWYRQDPGQGLRLIYYSQIVNDFQKGDIAEGYSVSREKKESFPLTVTSAQKNPTAFYLCASSIGWGLNQPQHFGDGTRLSIL.

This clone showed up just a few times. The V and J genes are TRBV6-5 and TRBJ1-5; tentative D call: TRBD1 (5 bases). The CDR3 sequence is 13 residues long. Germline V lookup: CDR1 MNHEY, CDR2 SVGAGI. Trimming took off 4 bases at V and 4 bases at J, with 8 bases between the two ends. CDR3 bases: TGTGCCAGCAGTTTCGGGGGAAATCAGCCCCAGCATTTT. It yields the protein CASSFGGNQPQHF.

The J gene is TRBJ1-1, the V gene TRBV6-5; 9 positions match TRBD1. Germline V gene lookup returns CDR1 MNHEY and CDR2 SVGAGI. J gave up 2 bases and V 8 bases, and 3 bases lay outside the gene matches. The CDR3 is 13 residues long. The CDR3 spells CASGQGTNTEAFF. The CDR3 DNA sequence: TGTGCCAGCGGACAGGGGACAAACACTGAAGCTTTCTTT.

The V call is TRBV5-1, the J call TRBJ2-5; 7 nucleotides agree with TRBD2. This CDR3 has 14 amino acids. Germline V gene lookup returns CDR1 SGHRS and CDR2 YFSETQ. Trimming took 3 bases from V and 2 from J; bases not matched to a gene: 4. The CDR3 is CASSWGGNQETQYF. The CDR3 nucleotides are TGCGCCAGCAGCTGGGGAGGGAATCAAGAGACCCAGTACTTC. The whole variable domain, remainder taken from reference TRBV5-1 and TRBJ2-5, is KAGVTQTPRYLIKTRGQQVTLSCSPISGHRSVSWYQQTPGQGLQFLFEYFSETQRNKGNFPGRFSGRQFSNSRSEMNVSTLELGDSALYLCASSWGGNQETQYFGPGTRLLVL.

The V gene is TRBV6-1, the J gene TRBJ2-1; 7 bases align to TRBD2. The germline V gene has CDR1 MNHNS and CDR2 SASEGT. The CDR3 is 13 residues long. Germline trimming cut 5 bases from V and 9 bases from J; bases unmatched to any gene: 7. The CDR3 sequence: CASSLRLASEQFF. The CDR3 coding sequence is TGTGCCAGCAGTCTGCGACTAGCTTCTGAGCAGTTCTTC.

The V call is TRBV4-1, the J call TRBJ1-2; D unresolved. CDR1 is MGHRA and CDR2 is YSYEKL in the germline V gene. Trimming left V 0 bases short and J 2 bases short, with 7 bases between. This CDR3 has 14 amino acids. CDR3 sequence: CASSQELLNYGYTF. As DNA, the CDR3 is TGCGCCAGCAGCCAAGAGCTGCTAAACTATGGCTACACCTTC.

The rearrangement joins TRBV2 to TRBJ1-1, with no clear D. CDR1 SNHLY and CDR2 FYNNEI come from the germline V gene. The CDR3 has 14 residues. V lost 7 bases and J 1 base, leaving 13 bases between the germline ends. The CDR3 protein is CASTEGRWNTEAFF. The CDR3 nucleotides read TGTGCCAGCACTGAGGGCAGGTGGAACACTGAAGCTTTCTTT.